One and the same sample provided the 15 T cell receptor beta chains below, sequenced in a study of T cell responses to AZD1222 COVID-19 vaccine. The repertoire was sequenced with immunoSEQ multiplex PCR; TCRdb's copy has only in-frame clones and lacks some. The table includes tens of thousands of clones, 80% to 90% detected once. The sample in question was peripheral blood, obtained on day 0 of AZD1222 vaccination. Every receptor here comes from an adult in good health.

In its sample, this clone was seen a few times. This chain links TRBV19 with TRBJ1-6; the D is unclear. V lost 3 bases and J 3 bases, leaving 15 bases between the germline ends. Per germline, CDR1 LNHDA and CDR2 SQIVND (reference sequence). CDR3 size: 17 residues. This CDR3 is CASSIGRTRNYNSPLHF. The CDR3 DNA reads as TGTGCCAGTAGTATCGGCAGAACTAGAAACTATAATTCACCCCTCCACTTT. Supplemented by reference TRBV19 and TRBJ1-6, the full variable domain reads DGGITQSPKYLFRKEGQNVTLSCEQNLNHDAMYWYRQDPGQGLRLIYYSQIVNDFQKGDIAEGYSVSREKKESFPLTVTSAQKNPTAFYLCASSIGRTRNYNSPLHFGNGTRLTVT.

The chain recombines TRBV7-9 with TRBJ2-7; 7 positions match TRBD1. Germline V gene lookup returns CDR1 SEHNR and CDR2 FQNEAQ (reference sequence). The CDR3 runs 13 residues. With V trimmed by 6 bases and J by 1 base, 3 bases remained unmatched. CDR3 in DNA: TGTGCCAGCAGACCGGACAGGTCCTACGAGCAGTACTTC. Translated, it gives CASRPDRSYEQYF.

The V and J genes are TRBV27 and TRBJ2-1; 9 nucleotides align to TRBD1. Germline V gives CDR1 MNHEY, CDR2 SMNVEV (reference sequence). Trimming took 5 bases from V and 10 from J; bases not matched to a gene: 3. The CDR3 spans 12 residues. CDR3 sequence (DNA): TGTGCCAGCAGTCCGGGGACAGGGGAGCAGTTCTTC. Protein sequence: CASSPGTGEQFF.

For the CDR3, the DNA is TGCGCCAGCACCTCGGGGGCGACCCAGTACTTC. Amino acids: CASTSGATQYF. The V call is TRBV5-1, the J call TRBJ2-5; the D call may be TRBD1 or TRBD2 (6 bases each). The CDR3 covers 11 residues. V was pared by 6 bases and J by 7 bases, with 10 bases between. CDR1 is SGHRS and CDR2 is YFSETQ in the germline V gene.

The table lists this clone with a few counts. The V call is TRBV30, the J call TRBJ2-2; 8 bases match TRBD1. Germline CDR1 GTSNPN, CDR2 SVGIG (reference sequence). With 5 bases clipped from V and 5 bases from J, the junction kept 7 bases outside the gene matches. This CDR3 is built from 14 residues. The chain's CDR3 is CAWDRGQRTGELFF. The CDR3 bases are TGTGCCTGGGACAGGGGCCAGAGGACCGGGGAGCTGTTTTTT.

This chain uses TRBV28 with TRBJ1-1, with D perhaps matching TRBD1 (6 bases). The germline V gene encodes CDR1 MDHEN and CDR2 SYDVKM. CDR3 length: 14 residues. V was clipped by 5 bases and J by 4 bases, with 14 bases between them. As DNA, the CDR3 is TGTGCCAGCAGTCCCCATCGCAGGGGCACTGAAGCTTTCTTT. Translation: CASSPHRRGTEAFF.

The V and J genes are TRBV4-2 and TRBJ1-1; D is uncertain. Germline assignment: CDR1 LGHNA and CDR2 YNFKEQ. Trimming shortened V by 0 bases and J by 5 bases, and 13 bases separated the two germline ends. This CDR3 has 15 amino acids. The DNA for the CDR3 is TGTGCCAGCAGCCAAGATTGGGCGGGAGAGACTGAAGCTTTCTTT. Protein sequence: CASSQDWAGETEAFF.

This chain uses TRBV11-2 with TRBJ2-5; D gene ambiguous. Trimming removed 4 bases from V and 2 bases from J, with 5 bases in between. CDR3 size: 12 residues. In germline, CDR1 is SGHAT, CDR2 FQNNGV. DNA for the CDR3: TGTGCCAGCAGCTCCTCTCAAGAGACCCAGTACTTC. It specifies CASSSSQETQYF.

The chain uses TRBV5-4 and TRBJ1-6; tentative D call: TRBD1 (5 bases). Trimming pared 0 bases from V and 7 bases from J, leaving 14 bases between. CDR3 length equals 16 residues. Germline V lookup: CDR1 SGHNT, CDR2 YYREEE (reference sequence). The CDR3 sequence is CASSLAGQGRNSPLHF. CDR3 nucleotides: TGTGCCAGCAGCTTGGCGGGGCAGGGCCGGAATTCACCCCTCCACTTT. The full variable domain, rest sourced from reference TRBV5-4 and TRBJ1-6, is ETGVTQSPTHLIKTRGQQVTLRCSSQSGHNTVSWYQQALGQGPQFIFQYYREEENGRGNFPPRFSGLQFPNYSSELNVNALELDDSALYLCASSLAGQGRNSPLHFGNGTRLTVT.

This chain joins TRBV30 and TRBJ1-2; D unclear. The ends were cut back, 5 bases at V and 8 bases at J, with 9 bases in the middle. This CDR3 is built from 10 residues. Germline CDR1 is GTSNPN and CDR2 is SVGIG (reference sequence). The CDR3 protein is CAWFRLGYTF. The CDR3 nucleotides read TGTGCCTGGTTTCGGTTAGGCTACACCTTC. Full variable domain (rest looked up from reference TRBV30 and TRBJ1-2): SQTIHQWPATLVQPVGSPLSLECTVEGTSNPNLYWYRQAAGRGLQLLFYSVGIGQISSEVPQNLSASRPQDRQFILSSKKLLLSDSGFYLCAWFRLGYTFGSGTRLTVV.

The chain combines TRBV13 with TRBJ2-3, with D tentatively TRBD1 (6 bases). The CDR3 totals 14 residues. The V end lost 4 bases, the J end lost 4 bases, and 12 bases lay between the germline ends. CDR1 is PRHDT and CDR2 is FYEKMQ in the germline V gene (reference sequence). Here the CDR3 DNA reads TGTGCCAGCAGCTCACAGGGTCGGGCAGATACGCAGTATTTT. It encodes CASSSQGRADTQYF.

The J gene is TRBJ1-4, the V gene TRBV19, with 9 nucleotides matching TRBD1. The CDR3 consists of 19 residues. Looked up from germline, CDR1 is LNHDA and CDR2 is SQIVND (reference sequence). Losses at the gene ends were 5 bases for V and 1 base for J; bases not matched to a gene: 14. The CDR3 DNA sequence: TGTGCCAGTAGTCCGGGGCCCGGGACAGGGTCAGAAACTAATGAAAAACTGTTTTTT. It codes for CASSPGPGTGSETNEKLFF.

The V and J genes are TRBV15 and TRBJ2-7, with 9 bases identical to TRBD1. V was pared by 2 bases and J by 2 bases, with 7 bases of the junction left unmatched. CDR3 size: 16 residues. CDR1 LNHNV and CDR2 YYDKDF come from the germline V gene (reference sequence). In DNA, the CDR3 is TGTGCCACCAGCAGACCCCCGGGACAGGGACCCTACGAGCAGTACTTC. It specifies CATSRPPGQGPYEQYF.

The V call is TRBV6-5, the J call TRBJ1-1; D not resolved. The CDR3 is 14 residues long. Germline assignment: CDR1 MNHEY and CDR2 SVGAGI. Trimming left V 6 bases short and J 5 bases short, with 16 bases between. This CDR3 reads CASRPPGGVTEAFF. The CDR3 bases are TGTGCCAGCAGACCCCCCGGCGGGGTGACTGAAGCTTTCTTT.

This sequence joins TRBV4-3 and TRBJ2-6; D possibly matches TRBD1 or TRBD2 (6 bases each). Germline values: CDR1 LGHNA, CDR2 YSLEER. Trimming removed 0 bases at V and 4 bases at J, with 10 bases between. The CDR3 has 16 amino acids. CDR3 nucleotides: TGCGCCAGCAGCCAAGACGTGGGGGGCGGGGCCAACGTCCTGACTTTC. Amino acids: CASSQDVGGGANVLTF.